This note documents a single T cell receptor (beta chain) sequence. Its antigen is unknown. This specimen comes from a study of a mutant IDH1 vaccine in newly diagnosed glioma. Study-wide context: Eight vaccinations went to patients in weeks 1, 3, 5, 7, 11, 15, 19, 23. Following radiotherapy alone, or alongside temozolomide cycles, vaccination was started after an interval of 4-6 weeks. Treated patients had a mean age of around 40 years and an approximately 62% male, around 40% female split. Study-wide results and limits: The authors found pseudoprogression apparently unrelated to changes in top peripheral T cell clonotypes.

Documented time point: week 23, last vaccination. The vaccine gave 300 ug of a 20-mer mutant IDH1 peptide subcutaneously per dose. The repertoire was sequenced with immunoSEQ multiplex PCR; TCRdb's copy has only in-frame clones and lacks some. This sample has over 40,000 clones, with around 78% found just once. Trimming took 3 bases from V and 4 from J, leaving 10 bases between them. The CDR3 runs 14 residues. From germline, CDR1 is GTSNPN and CDR2 SVGIG (reference sequence). The sequencing used PBMCs, collected from a glioma patient whose treatment included an IDH1 peptide vaccine. The chain couples TRBV30 to TRBJ2-6; D ambiguous. The origin of this receptor is a woman aged 40 to 50 with glioma. Some clones in this sample may be carry-over from other donors' samples. The CDR3 reads CAWSMDRGANVLTF. In DNA, the CDR3 is TGTGCCTGGAGCATGGACCGAGGGGCCAACGTCCTGACTTTC.